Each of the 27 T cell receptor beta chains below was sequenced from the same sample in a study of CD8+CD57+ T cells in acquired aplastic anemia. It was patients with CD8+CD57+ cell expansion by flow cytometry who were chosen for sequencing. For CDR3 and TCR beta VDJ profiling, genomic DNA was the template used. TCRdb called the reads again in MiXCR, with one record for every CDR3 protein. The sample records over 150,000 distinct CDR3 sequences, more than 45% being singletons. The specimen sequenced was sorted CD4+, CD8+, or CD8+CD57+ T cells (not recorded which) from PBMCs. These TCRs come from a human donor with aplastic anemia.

The CDR3: CASGGTGVDTDTQYF. In nucleotides, the CDR3 is TGTGCCAGCGGTGGGACGGGGGTTGACACAGATACGCAGTATTTT. The chain employs TRBV7-3 and TRBJ2-3, with D possibly matching TRBD2 (6 bases). The germline V and J ends were trimmed by 8 bases and 2 bases, with 17 bases remaining between them. From germline, CDR1 is SGHTA and CDR2 FQGTGA. The CDR3 is made up of 15 amino acids.

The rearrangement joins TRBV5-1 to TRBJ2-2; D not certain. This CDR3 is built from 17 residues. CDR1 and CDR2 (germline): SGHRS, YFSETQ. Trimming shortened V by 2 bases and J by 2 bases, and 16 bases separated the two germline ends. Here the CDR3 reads CASSFSLAEINTGELFF. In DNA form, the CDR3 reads TGCGCCAGCAGCTTTAGTTTAGCAGAAATCAACACCGGGGAGCTGTTTTTT.

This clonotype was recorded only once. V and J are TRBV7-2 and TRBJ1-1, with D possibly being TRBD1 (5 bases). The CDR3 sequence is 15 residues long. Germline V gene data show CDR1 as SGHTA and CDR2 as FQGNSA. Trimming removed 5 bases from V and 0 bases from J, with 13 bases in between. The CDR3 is CASSQANRLNTEAFF. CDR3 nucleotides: TGTGCCAGCAGCCAAGCAAACAGGCTGAACACTGAAGCTTTCTTT.

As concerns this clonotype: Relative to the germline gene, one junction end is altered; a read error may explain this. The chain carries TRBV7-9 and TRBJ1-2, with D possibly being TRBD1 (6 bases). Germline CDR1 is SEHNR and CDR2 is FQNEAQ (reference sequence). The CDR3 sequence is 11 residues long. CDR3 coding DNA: TGTGCCAGCAGCTTAAATTACAGGGCCTGCTTC. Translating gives CASSLNYRACF.

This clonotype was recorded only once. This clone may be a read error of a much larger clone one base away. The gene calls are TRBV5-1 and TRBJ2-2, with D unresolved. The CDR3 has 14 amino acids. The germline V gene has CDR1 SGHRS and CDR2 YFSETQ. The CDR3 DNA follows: TGCGCCAGCGGCTTGACCGTCGGGCCCGGGGAGCTGTTTTTT. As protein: CASGLTVGPGELFF.

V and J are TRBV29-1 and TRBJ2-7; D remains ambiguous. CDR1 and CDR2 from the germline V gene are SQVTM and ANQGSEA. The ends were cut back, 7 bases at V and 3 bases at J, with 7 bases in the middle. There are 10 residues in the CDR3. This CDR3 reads CSAMDYEQYF. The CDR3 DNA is TGCAGCGCTATGGACTACGAGCAGTACTTC.

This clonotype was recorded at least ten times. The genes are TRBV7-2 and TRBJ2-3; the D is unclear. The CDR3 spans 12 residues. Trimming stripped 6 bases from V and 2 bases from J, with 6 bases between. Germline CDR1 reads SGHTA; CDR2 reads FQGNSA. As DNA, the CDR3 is TGTGCCAGCAGGGCCATCACAGATACGCAGTATTTT. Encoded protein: CASRAITDTQYF.

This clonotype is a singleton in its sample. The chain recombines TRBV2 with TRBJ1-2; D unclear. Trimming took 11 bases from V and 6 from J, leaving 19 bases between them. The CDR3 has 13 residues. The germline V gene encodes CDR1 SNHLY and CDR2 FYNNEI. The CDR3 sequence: CAPIVARLNGYTF. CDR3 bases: TGTGCCCCAATCGTCGCCAGGTTGAATGGCTACACCTTC.

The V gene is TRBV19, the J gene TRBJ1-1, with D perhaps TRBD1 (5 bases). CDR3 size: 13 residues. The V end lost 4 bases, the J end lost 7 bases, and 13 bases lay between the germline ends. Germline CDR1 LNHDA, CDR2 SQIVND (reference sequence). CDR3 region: CASSRAGSREAFF. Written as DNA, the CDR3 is TGTGCCAGTAGTAGGGCAGGGAGCCGTGAAGCTTTCTTT.

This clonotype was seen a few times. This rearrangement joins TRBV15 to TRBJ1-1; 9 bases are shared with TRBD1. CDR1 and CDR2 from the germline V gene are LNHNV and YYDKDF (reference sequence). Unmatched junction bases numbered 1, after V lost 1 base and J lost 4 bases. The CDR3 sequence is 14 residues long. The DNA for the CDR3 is TGTGCCACCAGCAGAGCGGACAGGGGCACTGAAGCTTTCTTT. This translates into CATSRADRGTEAFF.

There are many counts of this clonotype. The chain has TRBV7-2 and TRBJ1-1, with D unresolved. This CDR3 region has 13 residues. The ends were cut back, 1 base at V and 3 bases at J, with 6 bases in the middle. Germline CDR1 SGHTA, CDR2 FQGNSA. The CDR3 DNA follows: TGTGCCAGCAGCTTAGATCGGGACACTGAAGCTTTCTTT. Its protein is CASSLDRDTEAFF.

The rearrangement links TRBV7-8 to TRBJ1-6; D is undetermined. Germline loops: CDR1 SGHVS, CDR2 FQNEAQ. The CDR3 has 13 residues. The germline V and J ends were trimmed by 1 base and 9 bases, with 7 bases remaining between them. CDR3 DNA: TGTGCCAGCAGCTTAGGGTGGCGTTCACCCCTCCACTTT. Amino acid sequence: CASSLGWRSPLHF.

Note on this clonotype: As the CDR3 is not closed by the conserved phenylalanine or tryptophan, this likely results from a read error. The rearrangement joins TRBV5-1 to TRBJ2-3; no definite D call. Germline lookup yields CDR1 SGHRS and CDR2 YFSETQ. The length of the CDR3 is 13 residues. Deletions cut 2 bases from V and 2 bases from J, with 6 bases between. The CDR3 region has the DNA TGCGCCAGCAGCTTAGGAAACACAGATACGCAGTATCTT. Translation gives CASSLGNTDTQYL.

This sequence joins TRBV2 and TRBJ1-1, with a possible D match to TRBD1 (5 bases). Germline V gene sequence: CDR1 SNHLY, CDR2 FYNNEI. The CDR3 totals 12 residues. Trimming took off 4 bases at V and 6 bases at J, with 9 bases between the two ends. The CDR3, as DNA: TGTGCCAGCAGTGGAGGGGTCGCTGAAGCTTTCTTT. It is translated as CASSGGVAEAFF.

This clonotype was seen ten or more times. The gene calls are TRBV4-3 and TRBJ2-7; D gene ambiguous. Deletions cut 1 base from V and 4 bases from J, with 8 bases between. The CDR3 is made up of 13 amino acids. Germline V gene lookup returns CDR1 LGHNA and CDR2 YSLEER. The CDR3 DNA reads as TGCGCCAGCAGCCAAGTTCAAGCTTACGAGCAGTACTTC. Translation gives CASSQVQAYEQYF.

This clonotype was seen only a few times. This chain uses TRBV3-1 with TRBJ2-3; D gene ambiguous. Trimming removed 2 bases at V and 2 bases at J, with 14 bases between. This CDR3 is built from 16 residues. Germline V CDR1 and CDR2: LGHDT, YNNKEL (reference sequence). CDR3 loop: CASSQSPSDLTDTQYF. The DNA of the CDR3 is TGTGCCAGCAGCCAATCCCCGTCGGATCTCACAGATACGCAGTATTTT.

The CDR3 sequence is CSVDIGGSIYEQYF. The CDR3 DNA sequence: TGCAGCGTTGATATCGGGGGGTCTATCTACGAGCAGTACTTC. V gene TRBV29-1 combines with J gene TRBJ2-7, with 7 bases lining up with TRBD2. The length of the CDR3 is 14 residues. Germline lookup yields CDR1 SQVTM and CDR2 ANQGSEA. The J segment lost 3 bases and the V segment lost 3 bases, leaving 8 bases of the junction unmatched.

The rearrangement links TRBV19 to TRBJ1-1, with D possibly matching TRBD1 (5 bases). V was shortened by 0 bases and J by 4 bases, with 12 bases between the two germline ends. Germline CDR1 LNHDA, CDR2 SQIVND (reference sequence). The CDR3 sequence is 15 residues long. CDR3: CASSIEGGYITEAFF. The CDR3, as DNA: TGTGCCAGTAGTATAGAGGGGGGTTATATCACTGAAGCTTTCTTT.

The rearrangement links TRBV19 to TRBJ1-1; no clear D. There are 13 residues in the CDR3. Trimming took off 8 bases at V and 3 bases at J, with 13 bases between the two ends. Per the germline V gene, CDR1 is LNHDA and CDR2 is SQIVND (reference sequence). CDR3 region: CASHSRWDTEAFF. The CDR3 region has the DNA TGTGCCAGTCACAGCCGGTGGGACACTGAAGCTTTCTTT.

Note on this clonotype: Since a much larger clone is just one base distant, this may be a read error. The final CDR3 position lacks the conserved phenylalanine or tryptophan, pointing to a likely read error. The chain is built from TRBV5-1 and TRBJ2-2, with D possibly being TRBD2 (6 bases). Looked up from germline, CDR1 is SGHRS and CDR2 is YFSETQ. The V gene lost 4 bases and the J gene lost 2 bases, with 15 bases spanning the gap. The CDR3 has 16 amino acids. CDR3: CASSPTAGTNTGELFL. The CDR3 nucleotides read TGCGCCAGCAGCCCGACAGCGGGTACTAACACCGGGGAGCTGTTTCTT.

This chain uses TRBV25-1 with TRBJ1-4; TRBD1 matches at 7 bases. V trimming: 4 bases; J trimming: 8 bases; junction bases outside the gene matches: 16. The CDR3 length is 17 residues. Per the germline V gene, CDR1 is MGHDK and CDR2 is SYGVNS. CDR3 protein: CASSALGGGGSYEKLFF. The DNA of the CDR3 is TGTGCCAGCAGTGCATTAGGAGGGGGCGGCTCTTACGAAAAACTGTTTTTT.

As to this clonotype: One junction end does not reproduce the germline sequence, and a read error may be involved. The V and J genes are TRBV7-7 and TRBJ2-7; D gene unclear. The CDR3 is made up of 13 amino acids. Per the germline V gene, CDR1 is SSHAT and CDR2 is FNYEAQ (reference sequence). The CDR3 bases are TGTGCTAGCAGCTTAGAACAGTCCTACGAGCAGTACTTC. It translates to CASSLEQSYEQYF.

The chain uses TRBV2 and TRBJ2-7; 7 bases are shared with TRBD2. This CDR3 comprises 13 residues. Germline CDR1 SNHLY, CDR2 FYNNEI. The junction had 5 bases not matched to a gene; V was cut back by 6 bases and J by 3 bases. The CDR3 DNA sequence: TGTGCCAGCAGGTTAGGGACTAACTACGAGCAGTACTTC. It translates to CASRLGTNYEQYF.

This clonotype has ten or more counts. The CDR3 here is CASSETRRTGENQPQHF. In DNA form, the CDR3 reads TGCGCCAGCAGTGAGACCCGTCGGACAGGCGAGAATCAGCCCCAGCATTTT. This sequence joins TRBV10-1 and TRBJ1-5; 7 bases match TRBD1. The germline CDR1 and CDR2 sequences are WNHNN and SYGVQD (reference sequence). The length of the CDR3 is 17 residues. V dropped 2 bases and J dropped 4; count of bases not matched to a gene: 11.

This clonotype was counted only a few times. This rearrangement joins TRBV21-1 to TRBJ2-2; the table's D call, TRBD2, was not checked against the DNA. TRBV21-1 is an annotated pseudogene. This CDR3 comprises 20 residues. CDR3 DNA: TGTGCCAGCAGCTACCAGGGGATCGAGGCGGGAGGGCCCCGGACCGGGGAGCTGTTTTTT. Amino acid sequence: CASSYQGIEAGGPRTGELFF.

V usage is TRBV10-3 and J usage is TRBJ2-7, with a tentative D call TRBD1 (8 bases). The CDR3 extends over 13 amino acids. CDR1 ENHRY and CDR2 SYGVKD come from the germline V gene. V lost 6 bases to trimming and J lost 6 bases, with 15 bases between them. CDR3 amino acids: CAISLTGEGEQYF. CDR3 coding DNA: TGTGCCATCAGCCTGACAGGGGAGGGCGAGCAGTACTTC.

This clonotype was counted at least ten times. The CDR3 bases are TGTGCCAGCAGGGCCCCCTCAAGCGCCGAGCAGTACTTC. It is translated as CASRAPSSAEQYF. The V and J genes are TRBV6-1 and TRBJ2-7; D is uncertain. Trimming removed 6 bases at V and 6 bases at J, with 15 bases between. CDR3 length: 13 residues. Germline V gene data show CDR1 as MNHNS and CDR2 as SASEGT.